This T cell receptor beta chain emerged from a study of blood T cell repertoires in COVID-19. Looked up from germline, CDR1 is MDHEN and CDR2 is SYDVKM. Losses at the gene ends were 6 bases for V and 5 bases for J; bases not matched to a gene: 5. The CDR3 is made up of 14 amino acids. Original processing notes: Nucleated cell counts were estimated from reference gene primer amplification. Sequenced by immunoSEQ multiplex PCR; TCRdb stores in-frame clones only, minus some. V and J calls and clone size are as listed in that table; D and trimming were resolved from the DNA. The table records 100,000 to 150,000 clones, more than 85% of them present only once.

V is TRBV28 and J is TRBJ1-4, with 8 bases lining up with TRBD1. The sample was peripheral blood. The clonotype was recovered from a man aged 50 to 59 with COVID-19, enrolled during active disease. CDR3: CASRPDRANEKLFF. The CDR3 bases are TGTGCCAGCAGACCGGACAGGGCAAATGAAAAACTGTTTTTT.